This T cell receptor beta chain was identified in a study of shared clonotypes between healthy human individuals. Measured with immunoSEQ multiplex PCR; TCRdb has only the in-frame clones, and not every one. The sample lists roughly 1,500,000 clones, 98% to 99% occurring once. Note on this clone: Antigen unknown.

V lost 4 bases and J 5 bases, leaving 6 bases between the germline ends. This CDR3 contains 12 residues. The V gene's germline CDR1 is LGHNA and CDR2 YSLEER. Overall study findings and caveats: Non-shared clonotypes had lower generation probabilities than clonotypes shared by all four sorted-subset donors.

Source material: naive CD4+ T cells sorted from blood. The subset here: CD45RA+ positively selected. The TCR comes from a man in his thirties or forties in good health. The chain links TRBV4-3 to TRBJ2-1, with D hard to call. The CDR3 sequence is CASSRTDNEQFF. The CDR3 DNA is TGCGCCAGCAGCCGCACGGACAATGAGCAGTTCTTC.